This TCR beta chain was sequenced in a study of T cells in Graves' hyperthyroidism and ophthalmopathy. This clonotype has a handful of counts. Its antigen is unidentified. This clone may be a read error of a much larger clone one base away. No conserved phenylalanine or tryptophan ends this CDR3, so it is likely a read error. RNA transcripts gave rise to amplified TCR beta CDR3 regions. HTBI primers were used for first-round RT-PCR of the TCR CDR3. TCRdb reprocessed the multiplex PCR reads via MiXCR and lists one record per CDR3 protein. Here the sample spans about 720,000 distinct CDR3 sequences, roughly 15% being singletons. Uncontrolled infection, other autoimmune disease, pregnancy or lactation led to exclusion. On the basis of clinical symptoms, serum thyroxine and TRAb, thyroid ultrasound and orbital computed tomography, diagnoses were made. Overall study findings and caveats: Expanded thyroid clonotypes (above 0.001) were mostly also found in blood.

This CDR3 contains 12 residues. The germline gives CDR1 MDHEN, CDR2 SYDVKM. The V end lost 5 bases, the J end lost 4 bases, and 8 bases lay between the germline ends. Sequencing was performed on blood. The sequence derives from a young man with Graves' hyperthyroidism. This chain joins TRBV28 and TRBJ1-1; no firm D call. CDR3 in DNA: TGTGCCAGCAGTATCAGCCGCACTGAAGCTTTCTCT. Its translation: CASSISRTEAFS.